This TCR beta chain was sequenced in a study of a mutant IDH1 vaccine in newly diagnosed glioma. Study as a whole: The start of vaccination came 4-6 weeks after radiotherapy alone, or with temozolomide cycles. Treatment recipients were about 62% male and around 38% female, and their mean age was approximately 42 years. Every participant had undergone radiotherapy, temozolomide, or both before, and most underwent both.

Comment on this clone: Its target is unknown.

Assay used: immunoSEQ multiplex PCR; TCRdb lists only in-frame clones, some missing. The sample shows approximately 61,000 clones, roughly 79% of them seen only once. The CDR3 length is 14 residues. Germline CDR1 is SGHDN and CDR2 is FVKESK. General study findings and limits: Pseudoprogression seemed unlinked to shifts in top peripheral T cell clonotypes.

Indicated time point: week 35, safety follow-up. Each dose of the vaccine consisted of 300 ug of mutant IDH1 20-mer peptide, with topical imiquimod. The sequence came from a man between 40 and 49 years old with glioma. This specimen consisted of PBMCs, obtained from a glioma patient whose treatment included an IDH1 peptide vaccine. V and J are TRBV14 and TRBJ2-5; 8 bases line up with TRBD1. The end of the DNA fits TRBJ2-7 better, so the J call may be wrong. The CDR3, as DNA: TGTGCCAGCAGCCAAGATGGACAGGGTGGCGAGCAGTACTTC. It is translated as CASSQDGQGGEQYF.